This T cell receptor (beta chain) was retrieved from a study of T cells in Graves' hyperthyroidism and ophthalmopathy. RNA transcripts gave rise to amplified TCR beta CDR3 regions. Researchers ran a first-round RT-PCR on the TCR CDR3 using the HTBI primer set. TCRdb analysed the multiplex PCR reads with MiXCR anew, one entry per CDR3 protein. Counted here are approximately 620,000 distinct CDR3 sequences, around 15% occurring once; the ten biggest clones make up roughly 3.3%. This clonotype has only a few counts. Trimming took 3 bases from V and 0 from J, leaving 12 bases between them. Germline V gene lookup returns CDR1 DFQATT and CDR2 SNEGSKA (reference sequence). CDR3 length equals 15 residues.

The TCR was taken from a woman aged 40 to 55 with Graves' ophthalmopathy. The sequenced material came from blood. The chain joins TRBV20-1 to TRBJ1-5; TRBD1 is a possible D gene (6 bases). The CDR3 nucleotides are TGCAGTGCTAGGGGGGCTGCCTATAGCAATCAGCCCCAGCATTTT. Translating gives CSARGAAYSNQPQHF.